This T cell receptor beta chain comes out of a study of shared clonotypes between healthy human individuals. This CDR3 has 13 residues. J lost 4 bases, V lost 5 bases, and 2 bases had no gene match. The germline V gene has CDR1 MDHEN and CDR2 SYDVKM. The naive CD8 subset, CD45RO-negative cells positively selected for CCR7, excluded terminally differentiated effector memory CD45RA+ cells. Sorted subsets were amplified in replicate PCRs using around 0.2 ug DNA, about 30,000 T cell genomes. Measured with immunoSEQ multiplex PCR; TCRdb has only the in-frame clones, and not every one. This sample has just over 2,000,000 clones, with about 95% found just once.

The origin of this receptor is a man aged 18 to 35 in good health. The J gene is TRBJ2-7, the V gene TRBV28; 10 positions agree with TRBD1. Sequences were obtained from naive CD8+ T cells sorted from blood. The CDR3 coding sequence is TGTGCCAGCAGTGGGGACAGGGGATACGAGCAGTACTTC. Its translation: CASSGDRGYEQYF.